This T cell receptor (beta chain) emerged from a study of T cells in Graves' hyperthyroidism and ophthalmopathy. Study conclusions and caveats: Median prediction lead before ophthalmopathy onset was around seven months with the model.

Regions amplified from RNA transcripts were the TCR beta CDR3 regions. The HTBI primer set drove a first-round RT-PCR of the TCR CDR3. TCRdb analysed the multiplex PCR reads with MiXCR anew, one entry per CDR3 protein. The data hold around 300,000 distinct CDR3 sequences, with 15% observed a single time. V was cut by 1 base and J by 4 bases, with 7 bases left in between. Germline V gene data show CDR1 as LGHDT and CDR2 as YNNKEL (reference sequence). The CDR3 length is 14 residues. There are many counts of this clonotype. Its specificity is unknown. Sequencing was performed on blood. The chain recombines TRBV3-1 with TRBJ1-4, with D maybe TRBD1 (6 bases). This TCR derives from a woman aged 50 to 60 with Graves' hyperthyroidism that later progressed to Graves' ophthalmopathy. CDR3 protein: CASSQGTVNEKLFF. The CDR3 DNA sequence: TGTGCCAGCAGCCAAGGGACAGTTAATGAAAAACTGTTTTTT.